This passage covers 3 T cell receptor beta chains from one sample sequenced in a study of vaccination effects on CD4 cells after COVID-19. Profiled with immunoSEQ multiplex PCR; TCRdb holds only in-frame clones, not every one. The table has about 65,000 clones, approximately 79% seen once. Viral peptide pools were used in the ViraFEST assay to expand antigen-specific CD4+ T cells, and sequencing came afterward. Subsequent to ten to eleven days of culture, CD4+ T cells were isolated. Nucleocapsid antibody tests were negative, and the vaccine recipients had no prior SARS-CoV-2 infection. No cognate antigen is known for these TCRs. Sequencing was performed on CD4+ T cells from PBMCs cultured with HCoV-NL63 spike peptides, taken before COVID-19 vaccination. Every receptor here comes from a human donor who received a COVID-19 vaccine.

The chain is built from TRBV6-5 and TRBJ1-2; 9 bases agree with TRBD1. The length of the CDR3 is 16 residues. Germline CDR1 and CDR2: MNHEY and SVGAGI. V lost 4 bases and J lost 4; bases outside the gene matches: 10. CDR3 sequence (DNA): TGTGCCAGCAGTTCCCCAGGACAGGGGCACATCTATGGCTACACCTTC. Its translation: CASSSPGQGHIYGYTF.

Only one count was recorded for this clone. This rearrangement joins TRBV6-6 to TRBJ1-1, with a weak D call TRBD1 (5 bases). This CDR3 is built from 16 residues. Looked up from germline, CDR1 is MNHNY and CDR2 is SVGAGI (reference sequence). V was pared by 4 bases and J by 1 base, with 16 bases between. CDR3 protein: CASSFPSSGRNTEAFF. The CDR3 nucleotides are TGTGCCAGCAGTTTCCCTTCCTCGGGACGGAACACTGAAGCTTTCTTT.

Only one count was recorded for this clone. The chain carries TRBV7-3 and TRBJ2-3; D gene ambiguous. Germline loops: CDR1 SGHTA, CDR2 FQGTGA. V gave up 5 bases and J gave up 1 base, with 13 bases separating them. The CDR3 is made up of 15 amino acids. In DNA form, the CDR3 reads TGTGCCAGCAGCACGAGGAAGTCGGGCACAGATACGCAGTATTTT. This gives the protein CASSTRKSGTDTQYF.